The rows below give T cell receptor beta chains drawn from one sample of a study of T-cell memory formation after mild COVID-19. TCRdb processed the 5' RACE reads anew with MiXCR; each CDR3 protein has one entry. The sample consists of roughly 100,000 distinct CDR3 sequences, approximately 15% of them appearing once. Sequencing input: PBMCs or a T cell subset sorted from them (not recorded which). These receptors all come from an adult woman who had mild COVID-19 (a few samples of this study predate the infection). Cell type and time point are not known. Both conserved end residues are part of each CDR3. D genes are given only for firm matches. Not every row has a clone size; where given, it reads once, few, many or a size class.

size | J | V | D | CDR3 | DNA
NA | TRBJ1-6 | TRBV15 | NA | CATSPGWNSPLHF | TGTGCCACATCCCCGGGCTGGAATTCACCCCTCCACTTT
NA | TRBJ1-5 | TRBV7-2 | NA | CASSAGLYSNQPQHF | TGTGCCAGCAGCGCAGGGCTGTATAGCAATCAGCCCCAGCATTTT
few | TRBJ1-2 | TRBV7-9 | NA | CASSSDFRTEGYGYTF | TGTGCCAGCAGCTCCGATTTCCGGACAGAGGGCTATGGCTACACCTTC
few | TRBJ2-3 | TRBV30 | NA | CAWSPGPGDTQYF | TGTGCCTGGAGTCCGGGGCCTGGAGATACGCAGTATTTT
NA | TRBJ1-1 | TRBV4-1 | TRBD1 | CASSPQTGALNTEAFF | TGCGCCAGCAGCCCGCAGACAGGGGCTTTGAACACTGAAGCTTTCTTT
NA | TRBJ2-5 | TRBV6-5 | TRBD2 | CASSKTSGRETQYF | TGTGCCAGCAGCAAGACTAGCGGGAGAGAGACCCAGTACTTC
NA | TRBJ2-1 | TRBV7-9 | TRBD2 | CASSDLAGGPSYNEQFF | TGTGCCAGCAGCGATCTAGCGGGAGGCCCCTCCTACAATGAGCAGTTCTTC
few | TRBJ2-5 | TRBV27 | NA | CASSLSEGMKTQYF | TGTGCCAGCAGTTTATCAGAGGGAATGAAGACCCAGTACTTC
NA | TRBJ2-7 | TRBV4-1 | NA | CASSQTLAYEQYF | TGCGCCAGCAGCCAAACTTTGGCCTACGAGCAGTACTTC
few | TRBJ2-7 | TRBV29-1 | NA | CSVEGPAGGIYEQYF | TGCAGCGTTGAAGGGCCTGCTGGGGGGATCTACGAGCAGTACTTC
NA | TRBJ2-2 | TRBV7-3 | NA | CASSPVTGELFF | TGTGCCAGCAGCCCTGTGACCGGGGAGCTGTTTTTT
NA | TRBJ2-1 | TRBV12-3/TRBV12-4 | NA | CASSLGQGGIF | TGTGCCAGCAGTCTTGGACAGGGAGGGATCTTC
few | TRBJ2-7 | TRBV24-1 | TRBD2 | CATSDLTSGRTGSYEQYF | TGTGCCACCAGTGATTTGACTAGCGGGAGAACGGGTTCCTACGAGCAGTACTTC
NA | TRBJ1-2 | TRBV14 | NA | CAISLSRARGYTF | TGTGCCATCAGCCTCTCGAGGGCGCGTGGCTACACCTTC
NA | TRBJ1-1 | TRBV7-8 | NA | CASSFPDMNTEAFF | TGTGCCAGCAGCTTCCCAGACATGAACACTGAAGCTTTCTTT
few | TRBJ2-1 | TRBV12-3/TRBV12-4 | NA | CASDQARGTYNEQFF | TGTGCCAGCGACCAGGCGAGGGGAACCTACAATGAGCAGTTCTTC
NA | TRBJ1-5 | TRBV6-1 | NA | CASSEGQEGQPQHF | TGTGCCAGCAGTGAAGGACAGGAAGGTCAGCCCCAGCATTTT
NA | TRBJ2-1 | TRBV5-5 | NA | CASSSGFNEQFF | TGTGCCAGCAGCTCGGGGTTCAATGAGCAGTTCTTC
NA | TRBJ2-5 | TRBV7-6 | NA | CASSTVSPETQYF | TGTGCCAGCAGCACGGTTAGCCCGGAGACCCAGTACTTC
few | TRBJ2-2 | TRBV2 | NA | CASSARDTGELFF | TGTGCCAGCAGTGCAAGGGACACCGGGGAGCTGTTTTTT
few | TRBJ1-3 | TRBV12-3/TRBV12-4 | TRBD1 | CASSFPLTRDSWDTIYF | TGTGCCAGCAGTTTTCCCCTAACGAGGGACAGTTGGGACACCATATATTTT
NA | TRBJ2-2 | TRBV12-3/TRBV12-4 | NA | CASTQEWVPGELFF | TGTGCCAGCACTCAGGAGTGGGTTCCCGGGGAGCTGTTTTTT
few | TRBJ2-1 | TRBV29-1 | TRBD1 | CSVEPGQGKGNEQFF | TGCAGCGTCGAACCGGGACAGGGAAAAGGCAATGAGCAGTTCTTC
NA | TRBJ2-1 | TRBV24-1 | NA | CATSDPLGGEQFF | TGTGCCACCAGTGATCCGCTAGGGGGTGAGCAGTTCTTC